This TCR beta chain was found in a study of T cell changes during pregnancy in multiple sclerosis. Only in-frame clones appear in the TCRdb table, and some are missing; sequencing was by immunoSEQ multiplex PCR. The table includes 30,000 to 50,000 clones, just over 90% detected once. Per the germline V gene, CDR1 is SGHVS and CDR2 is FNYEAQ. This CDR3 has 15 residues. V dropped 8 bases and J dropped 0; count of bases not matched to a gene: 7. The chain employs TRBV7-6 and TRBJ2-3; the match to TRBD1 covers 8 bases. The receptor's source is a female donor in good health, enrolled as a control in a pregnancy study. This material consisted of CD4+ T cells from peripheral blood mononuclear cells, taken in the first trimester of pregnancy. This chain's CDR3 is CASAPGGFSTDTQYF. The CDR3 DNA sequence: TGTGCCAGCGCCCCAGGGGGCTTTAGCACAGATACGCAGTATTTT.